A selection of T cell receptor beta chains follows, all from one sample in a study of brain metastases from non-small cell lung cancer. Sequencing used immunoSEQ multiplex PCR; TCRdb keeps in-frame clones, though not all of them. In the table there are about 1,800 clones, approximately 88% of which are singletons. Input material: tissue from a brain metastasis. All receptors derive from a donor aged 40 or older with non-small cell lung cancer. CDR3s include the opening cysteine and the closing phenylalanine or tryptophan. A D gene is named only where the DNA matches it firmly. Clone size is not always given. Where it is, it says once, few, many or a class for expanded clones.

cdr3_length,d_call,v_call,clone_size,j_call,cdr3_nt,cdr3_aa
13,NA,TRBV7-9,once,TRBJ1-1,TGTGCCAGCAGCTTAACTATGAACACTGAAGCTTTCTTT,CASSLTMNTEAFF
15,TRBD1,TRBV9,NA,TRBJ2-1,TGTGCCAGCAGCGACCGGGACAGCTTTCGGAATGAGCAGTTCTTC,CASSDRDSFRNEQFF
15,NA,TRBV3-1/TRBV3-2,NA,TRBJ2-3,TGTGCCAGCAGCCAAGGGTGGGGGAACGGGGGTACGCAGTATTTT,CASSQGWGNGGTQYF
15,NA,TRBV29-1,NA,TRBJ2-2,TGCAGCGTTGGTATCGGGGGCGCTAACACCGGGGAGCTGTTTTTT,CSVGIGGANTGELFF
16,TRBD2,TRBV7-9,NA,TRBJ2-3,TGTGCCAGCGGCCTACTAGCGGTTGCTAGCACAGATACGCAGTATTTT,CASGLLAVASTDTQYF
13,NA,TRBV10-3,NA,TRBJ2-7,TGTGCCATCAGTGGGGTCAGGGACTACGAGCAGTACTTC,CAISGVRDYEQYF
13,NA,TRBV9,NA,TRBJ2-2,TGTGCCAGCAGCCCTCGGGGGCGAGGGGAGCTGTTTTTT,CASSPRGRGELFF
17,NA,TRBV6-1,few,TRBJ1-4,TGTGCCAGCAGTGAAGCAGCAGGGAATGTGGCTAATGAAAAACTGTTTTTT,CASSEAAGNVANEKLFF
16,NA,TRBV6-5,few,TRBJ1-4,TGTGCCAGCAGTTACTCGACGCCTGCAACTAATGAAAAACTGTTTTTT,CASSYSTPATNEKLFF
15,NA,TRBV10-2,once,TRBJ1-6,TGCGCCAGCACCGATAGAGGAGTTGGAAATTCACCCCTCCACTTT,CASTDRGVGNSPLHF
14,NA,TRBV5-4,NA,TRBJ1-2,TGTGCCAGCAGCTTGGAGCCTTCTAACTATGGCTACACCTTC,CASSLEPSNYGYTF
13,NA,TRBV5-1,NA,TRBJ1-4,TGCGCCAGCAGCTCTGGACTGAATGAAAAACTGTTTTTT,CASSSGLNEKLFF
16,TRBD2,TRBV7-9,NA,TRBJ2-1,TGTGCCAGCAGCTTAAGGAAGCGGGGAGGACACAATGAGCAGTTCTTC,CASSLRKRGGHNEQFF
16,TRBD1,TRBV7-9,few,TRBJ2-5,TGTGCCAGCAGCTTAGTGGGACAGGACCTCCAAGAGACCCAGTACTTC,CASSLVGQDLQETQYF
16,NA,TRBV2,NA,TRBJ2-3,TGTGCCAGCAGTACTCCTCGGGCAGGGTTGTCAGATACGCAGTATTTT,CASSTPRAGLSDTQYF
15,NA,TRBV7-2,NA,TRBJ2-5,TGTGCCAGCAGCTTAGCGCAGGGGGGAGGAGAGACCCAGTACTTC,CASSLAQGGGETQYF
13,NA,TRBV25-1,NA,TRBJ2-3,TGTGCCAGCAGATCTTCTTCAGGAGATACGCAGTATTTT,CASRSSSGDTQYF
15,NA,TRBV14,NA,TRBJ1-1,TGTGCCAGCAGCCAAGAGAGGAACAGGAACACTGAAGCTTTCTTT,CASSQERNRNTEAFF
13,NA,TRBV19,NA,TRBJ1-2,TGTGCCAGTAGTATAGATGCGGGCCAGGGGAGGCTCTTC,CASSIDAGQGRLF
14,NA,TRBV19,NA,TRBJ1-5,TGTGCCAGTAGTACGGCCGGGCCTAATCAGCCCCAGCATTTT,CASSTAGPNQPQHF
16,NA,TRBV15,NA,TRBJ2-6,TGTGCCACCAGCAGAGAAAAGGGAAGTGGGGCCAACGTCCTGACTTTC,CATSREKGSGANVLTF
12,NA,TRBV12-3/TRBV12-4,few,TRBJ2-7,TGTGCCAGCAGCCAGGGTCCCTACGAGCAGTACTTC,CASSQGPYEQYF
13,NA,TRBV25-1,NA,TRBJ1-3,TGTGCCAGCAGTGGGCAGGGTGGAAACACCATATATTTT,CASSGQGGNTIYF
11,NA,TRBV5-5,NA,TRBJ2-7,TGTGCCAGCAGCTTTGGGCTCGAGCAGTACTTC,CASSFGLEQYF
15,NA,TRBV19,once,TRBJ1-2,TGCGCCAGTAGTATCGCCCAGGCGAGTGGTTATGGCTACACCTTC,CASSIAQASGYGYTF
12,NA,TRBV7-2,NA,TRBJ1-1,TGTGCCAGCAGCTTATCTCGAACTGAAGCTTTCTTT,CASSLSRTEAFF
14,NA,TRBV7-6,NA,TRBJ2-3,TGTGCCAGCAGCTTAGCGGGGCAGGTCGCTACGCAGTATTTT,CASSLAGQVATQYF
13,NA,TRBV3-1/TRBV3-2,few,TRBJ1-4,TGTGCCAGCAGCCAGGCCCTTGGGGAAAAACTGTTTTTT,CASSQALGEKLFF